Here is one T cell receptor (beta chain) with its context. Its recognized antigen is unknown. No base qualities exist here, and no much larger clone lies one base off it. Taken with the paper, the label for time point translates to: about 28 days (+/-7) after the second vaccine dose. AZD1222 recipients with second doses at about 4 weeks or about 12 weeks were pooled, because spike-specific TCR depth and breadth did not differ between schedules. Samples from vaccinated people were obtained from the UK trials COV001 and COV002, which included a single-blind randomized controlled phase 2/3 trial of AZD1222 (ChAdOx1 nCoV-19) in healthy adults. Trial participant PBMC samples were collected at day 0 and day 28 after the second dose for TCRbeta chain sequencing. The CDR3 regions of human TCRbeta chains were subjected to immunosequencing. The paper's data handling went like this. TCRs in the repertoires were matched against a reference library of SARS-CoV-2-specific TCRs that had been generated with the MIRA antigen-specificity platform. Breadth meant the fraction of unique TCRs that were SARS-CoV-2-associated, whereas depth meant the fraction of total T cells that were SARS-CoV-2-associated. Each spike-specific TCR was assigned to its reactive spike region and to a CD4 or CD8 class using the MIRA data. Log10-transformed breadth and depth values were compared by one-way ANOVA with Sidak's multiple comparisons tests. Imported from immuneACCESS, the table was reduced by TCRdb to in-frame sequences with V and J called. These copies leave out some clones; in studies compared against another copy, an unresolved V gene accounts for under half, and the cause of the remainder is not known. The DNA was the basis for D and trimming; V, J and clone size are from that table. The sample profile shows 91,000 or so clones; 92% of them were found once. Around 2.9% of the sample rests with the top ten.

The sample is drawn from a study of T cell responses to AZD1222 COVID-19 vaccine (dated by TCRdb to the early 2020s). Study-wide context: TCR sequencing was performed for roughly 240 trial participants, of whom about 200 were given two doses of AZD1222 and around 25 were given two doses of MenACWY control vaccine. Trial participants were enrolled by age into subgroups of 18-55, 56-69 and 70-plus years, and about 150, 27 and 61 TCR-sequenced participants, respectively, were included in these subgroups.

Summary of the overall study and its limitations: In the small 56-69-year group, the increase in depth fell short of significance, most likely because of low power. Vaccine-associated CD4 TCRs spanned the whole spike protein, with dominant responses in regions 160-218 and 743-854. Only 5 to 7 AZD1222 recipients were SARS-CoV-2 seropositive at baseline, limiting conclusions about previously exposed vaccinees. Because no day 14 peak-response samples were available, repertoires were characterized only after the peak T cell response. After two AZD1222 doses, both the breadth and the depth of spike-specific TCRs were significantly higher than at day 0 and than in MenACWY recipients. Nearly half of unique spike-specific TCRs reportedly recognized epitopes outside regions mutated in the B.1.351 and B.1.1.7 variants. Participants were mostly white British and included more females than males, and it was suggested by the authors that clonal diversity may have been underestimated.

Inclusive of the bounding cysteine and phenylalanine, the CDR3 is 14 residues long. Just CDR3 DNA is preserved here, 42 bases in frame from base 1. CDR1 and CDR2 were assigned from the germline V gene as LGHNA and YSLEER. V is pared back by 3 bases and J by 5 bases, with 13 bases lying between the germline termini. This clonotype originated in an adult who received the AZD1222 COVID-19 vaccine. The sample here was peripheral blood, taken 28 days after the second AZD1222 dose. The chain is made from TRBV4-3 and TRBJ1-1, with TRBD1 tentatively as D gene (6 bases match). The nucleotides are TGCGCCAGCAGCCAGGCACAGGGCGGGACTGAAGCTTTCTTT. Its coded protein is CASSQAQGGTEAFF.